Detailed here is one TCR beta chain. The protocol was immunoSEQ multiplex PCR, while the TCRdb copy is restricted to in-frame clones and leaves out a portion. The table shows roughly 68,000 clones, with about 83% occurring only once. This sample stems from a study of OX40 agonist ivuxolimab in advanced cancers. In the study overall: Three patients, one with hepatocellular carcinoma and two with cutaneous melanoma, achieved partial responses.

V lost 4 bases and J 7 bases, leaving 17 bases between the germline ends. From germline, CDR1 is SGHRS and CDR2 YFSETQ. The CDR3 is made up of 14 amino acids. The source of this sequence is an adult with an advanced solid tumor such as melanoma, head and neck, liver or kidney cancer. The sample consisted of CD4+ or CD8+ T cells sorted from blood, taken in a trial of the OX40 agonist ivuxolimab. This chain uses TRBV5-1 with TRBJ1-1; weak D call: TRBD1 (5 bases). The chain's CDR3 is CASSAGTEGIEAFF. The DNA of the CDR3 is TGCGCCAGCAGCGCCGGGACGGAAGGGATTGAAGCTTTCTTT.